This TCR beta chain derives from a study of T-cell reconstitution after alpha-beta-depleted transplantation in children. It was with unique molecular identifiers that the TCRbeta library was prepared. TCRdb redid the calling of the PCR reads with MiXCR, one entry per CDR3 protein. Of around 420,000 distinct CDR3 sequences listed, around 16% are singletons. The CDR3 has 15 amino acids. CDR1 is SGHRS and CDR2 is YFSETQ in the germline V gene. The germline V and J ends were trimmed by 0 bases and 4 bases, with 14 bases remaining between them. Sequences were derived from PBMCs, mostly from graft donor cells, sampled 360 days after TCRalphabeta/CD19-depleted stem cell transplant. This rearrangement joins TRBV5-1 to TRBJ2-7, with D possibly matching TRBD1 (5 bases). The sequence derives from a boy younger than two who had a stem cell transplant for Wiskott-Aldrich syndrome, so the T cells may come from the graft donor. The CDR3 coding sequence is TGCGCCAGCAGCTTGGAAGGGGTCGCTGAGTACGAGCAGTACTTC. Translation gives CASSLEGVAEYEQYF.